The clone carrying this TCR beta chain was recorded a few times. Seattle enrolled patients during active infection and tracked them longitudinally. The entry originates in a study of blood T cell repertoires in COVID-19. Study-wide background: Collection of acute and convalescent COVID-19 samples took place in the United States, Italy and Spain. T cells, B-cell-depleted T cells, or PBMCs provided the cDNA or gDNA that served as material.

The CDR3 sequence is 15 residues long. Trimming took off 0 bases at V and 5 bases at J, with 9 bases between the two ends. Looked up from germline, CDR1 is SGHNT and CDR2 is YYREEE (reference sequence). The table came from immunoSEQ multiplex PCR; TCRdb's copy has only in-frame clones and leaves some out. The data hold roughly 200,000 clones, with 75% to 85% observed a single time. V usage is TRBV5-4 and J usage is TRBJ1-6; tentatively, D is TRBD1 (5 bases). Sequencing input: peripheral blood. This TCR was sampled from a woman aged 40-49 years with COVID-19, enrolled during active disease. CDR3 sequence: CASSLAGTNNSPLHF. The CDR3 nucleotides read TGTGCCAGCAGCTTGGCAGGGACTAATAATTCACCCCTCCACTTT.